Listed below are T cell receptor beta chains from one sample, sequenced in a study of blood T cell repertoires in COVID-19. Clones were sequenced by immunoSEQ multiplex PCR, and TCRdb holds only the in-frame ones, with some missing. Among 200,000 to 250,000 clones listed, approximately 78% were seen once. The sample taken for sequencing was PBMCs or T cells enriched from blood (not recorded which). These TCRs come from a middle-aged man who had recovered from COVID-19. CDR3s include the opening cysteine and the closing phenylalanine or tryptophan. D genes are given only for firm matches. Part of the rows lack a size; the others show once, few, many or a class for expanded clones.

size,J,V,D,DNA,CDR3
.,TRBJ1-6,TRBV7-3,.,TGTGCCAGCAGCTCCGGGACAAGCAATTCACCCCTCCACTTT,CASSSGTSNSPLHF
.,TRBJ1-5,TRBV5-1,.,TGCGCCAGCAGCTTGGCTCCGAATCAGCCCCAGCATTTT,CASSLAPNQPQHF
few,TRBJ2-7,TRBV5-1,TRBD2,TGCGCCAGCAGCTTGGACCTAGCGGGGGGTGAGCAGTACTTC,CASSLDLAGGEQYF
.,TRBJ2-5,TRBV15,.,TGTGCCACCAGCAGAGAGCAGGGAGGAGAGACCCAGTACTTC,CATSREQGGETQYF
.,TRBJ1-2,TRBV4-1,.,TGCGCCAGCAGCCAAGAGGGCGGGTACGGGTATGGCTACACCTTC,CASSQEGGYGYGYTF
once,TRBJ1-4,TRBV5-4,.,TGTGCCAGCAGCCCTCCAGGGCAAGGCGAAAAACTGTTTTTT,CASSPPGQGEKLFF
.,TRBJ2-1,TRBV18,.,TGTGCCAGCTCACCACCAGGAGGGACTAATGAGCAGTTCTTC,CASSPPGGTNEQFF
.,TRBJ1-2,TRBV6-6,TRBD1,TGTGCCAGCAACACAGGGGGGGATGGCTACACCTTC,CASNTGGDGYTF
.,TRBJ1-1,TRBV6-2/TRBV6-3,.,TGTGCCAGCAGTTATCAACGGGGTGGGACTGAAGCTTTCTTT,CASSYQRGGTEAFF
.,TRBJ1-3,TRBV3-1/TRBV3-2,.,TGTGCCAGCAGGCAGGGAGGAAACACCATATATTTT,CASRQGGNTIYF
.,TRBJ2-7,TRBV11-2,TRBD1,TGTGCCAGCCGCCAAGGACAGGGAAGCTCCTACGAGCAGTACTTC,CASRQGQGSSYEQYF
.,TRBJ1-2,TRBV30,.,TGTGCCTGGAGTGGGCAGTATGGCTACACCTTC,CAWSGQYGYTF
.,TRBJ1-2,TRBV21-1,.,TGTGCCAGCAGCAAAGTTCTCCCGTGGGACAGGGGGAACTATGGCTACACCTTC,CASSKVLPWDRGNYGYTF
.,TRBJ2-7,TRBV4-2,.,TGTGCCAGCAGCCAAGAGGTAGGACTCGGAAACTACGAGCAGTACTTC,CASSQEVGLGNYEQYF
once,TRBJ2-1,TRBV7-3,TRBD1,TGTGCCAGCAGTTACCACAGGGGGGACAATGAGCAGTTCTTC,CASSYHRGDNEQFF
once,TRBJ2-1,TRBV6-5,TRBD1,TGTGCCAGCAGTACCGACAGGGGGCAATACAATGAGCAGTTCTTC,CASSTDRGQYNEQFF
.,TRBJ2-3,TRBV3-1/TRBV3-2,.,TGTGCCAGCAGCCCCCCGGTAGTTAATACGCAGTATTTT,CASSPPVVNTQYF
.,TRBJ2-5,TRBV7-9,TRBD2,TGTGCCAGCAGCTTAAGGACTAGTCCTCAAGAGACCCAGTACTTC,CASSLRTSPQETQYF
.,TRBJ1-6,TRBV2,TRBD1,TGTGCCAGCAGTCCCCGGACAGGGAAGAATTCACCCCTCCACTTT,CASSPRTGKNSPLHF
.,TRBJ2-3,TRBV5-1,TRBD2,TGCGCCAGCAGCTTGGAGACTAGCGGGGGTGGTACGACAGATACGCAGTATTTT,CASSLETSGGGTTDTQYF
once,TRBJ2-7,TRBV10-3,TRBD1,TGTGCCACCCTCCGGACAGGGAACTACGAGCAGTACTTC,CATLRTGNYEQYF